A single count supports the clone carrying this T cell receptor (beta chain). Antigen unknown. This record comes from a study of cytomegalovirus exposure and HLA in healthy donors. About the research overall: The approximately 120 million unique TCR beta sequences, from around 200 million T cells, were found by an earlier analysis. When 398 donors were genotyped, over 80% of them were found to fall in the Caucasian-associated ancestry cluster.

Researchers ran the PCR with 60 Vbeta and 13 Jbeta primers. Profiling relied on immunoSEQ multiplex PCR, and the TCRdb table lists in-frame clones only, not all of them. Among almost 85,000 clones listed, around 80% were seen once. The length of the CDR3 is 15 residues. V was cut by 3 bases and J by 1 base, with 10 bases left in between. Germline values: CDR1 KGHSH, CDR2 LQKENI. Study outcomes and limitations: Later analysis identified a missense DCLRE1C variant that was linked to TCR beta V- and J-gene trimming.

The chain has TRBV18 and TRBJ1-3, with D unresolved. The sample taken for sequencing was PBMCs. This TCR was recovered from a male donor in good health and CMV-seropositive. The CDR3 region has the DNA TGTGCCAGCTCACCCAGTCAGTCGTCTGGAAACACCATATATTTT. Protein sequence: CASSPSQSSGNTIYF.